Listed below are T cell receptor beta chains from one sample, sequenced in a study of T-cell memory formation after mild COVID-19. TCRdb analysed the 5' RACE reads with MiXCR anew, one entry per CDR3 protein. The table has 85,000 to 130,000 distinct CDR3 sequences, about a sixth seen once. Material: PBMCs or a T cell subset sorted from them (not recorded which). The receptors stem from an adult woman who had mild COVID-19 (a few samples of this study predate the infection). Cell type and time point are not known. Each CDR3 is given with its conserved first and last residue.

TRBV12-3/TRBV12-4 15 CASSLGLTGEGGYTF
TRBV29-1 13 CSVSYPGSYEQYF
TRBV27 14 CASSLHRDNYGYTF
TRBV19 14 CASSIYDSPYEQYF
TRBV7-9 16 CASSSFTGATNEKLFF
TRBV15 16 CATSRDSGGPYNEQFF
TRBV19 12 CATGPGDQPQHF
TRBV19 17 CASSNSGGGVWTGELFF
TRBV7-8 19 CASSLVRVTGEDWDTEAFF
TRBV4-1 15 CASSQVAGNTGELFF
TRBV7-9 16 CASSSLAGERYNEQFF
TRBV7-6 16 CASSTRAGGLQETQYF
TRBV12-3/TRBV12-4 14 CASNPRALNTEAFF
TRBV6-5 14 CASSPRGWTGELFF
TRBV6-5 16 CASTHLDRASNYGYTF
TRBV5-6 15 CASSPTGNVDTEAFF
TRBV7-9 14 CASSLPAPSAEAFF
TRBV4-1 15 CASSQEVRAGTEAFF
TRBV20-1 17 CSARGGTGGFTVYEQYF
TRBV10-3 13 CAIAPGDSDTQYF
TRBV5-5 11 CASSLSTEQYF
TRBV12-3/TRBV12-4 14 CASSLGQGAVGYTF
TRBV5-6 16 CASSHPGLAGYNEQFF
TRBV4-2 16 CASSQEASGGADTQYF
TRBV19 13 CASSSGSTDTQYF
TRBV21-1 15 CASRTDRATDYEQYF
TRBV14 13 CASSLYSDYEQYF
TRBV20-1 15 CSASIDLVFGGAQYF
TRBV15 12 CATSLRQGEQYF
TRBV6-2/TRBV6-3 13 CASHRENTGEMFF
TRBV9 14 CASSSGEGQETQYF
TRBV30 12 CAWRTPGYEQYF
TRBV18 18 CASSPPAPGLAGFYEQYF
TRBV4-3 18 CASSQGFGTVNSNQPQHF
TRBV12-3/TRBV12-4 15 CASTLWGGVNTEAFF
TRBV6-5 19 CASSYSLLAGTGDTDTQYF
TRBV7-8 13 CASSSGQIYEQYF
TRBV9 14 CASSATGSAYGYTF
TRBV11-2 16 CASSLPRDRALEEQYF
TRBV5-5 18 CASSQTGGKYSYNSPLHF
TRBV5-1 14 CASSPGRLNYGYTF
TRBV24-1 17 CATSDRHRGFSYNEQFF
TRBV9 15 CASSPTDRRNTEAFF
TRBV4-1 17 CASSHPRGGSSTDTQYF
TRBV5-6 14 CASSFTGLFSEQFF
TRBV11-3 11 CASRDTYEQYF
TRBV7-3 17 CASSLGTSVGGTDTQYF
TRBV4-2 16 CASSQVSRGNQETQYF
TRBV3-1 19 CASSPRYILTSGSYNEQFF
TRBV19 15 CASSFDSGTIYEQYF
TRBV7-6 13 CASSTWENTEAFF
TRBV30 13 CAWERGARDTQYF
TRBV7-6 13 CASSFGQGAEAFF
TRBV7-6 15 CASSLAQGLTYEQYF
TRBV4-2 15 CASSQDLGALYEQYF